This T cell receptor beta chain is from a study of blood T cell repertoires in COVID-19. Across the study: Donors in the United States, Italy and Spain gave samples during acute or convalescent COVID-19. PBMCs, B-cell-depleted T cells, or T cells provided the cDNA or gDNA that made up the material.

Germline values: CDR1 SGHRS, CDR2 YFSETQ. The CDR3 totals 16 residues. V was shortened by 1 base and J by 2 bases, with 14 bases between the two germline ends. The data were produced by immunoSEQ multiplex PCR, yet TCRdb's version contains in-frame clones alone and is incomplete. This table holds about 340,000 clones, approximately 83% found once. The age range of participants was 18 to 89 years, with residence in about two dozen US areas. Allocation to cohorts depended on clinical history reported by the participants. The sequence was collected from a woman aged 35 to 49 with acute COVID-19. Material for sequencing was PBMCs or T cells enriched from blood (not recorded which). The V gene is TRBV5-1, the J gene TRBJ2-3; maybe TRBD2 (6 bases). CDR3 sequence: CASSLFGGPVTDTQYF. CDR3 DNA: TGCGCCAGCAGCTTGTTCGGGGGACCGGTCACAGATACGCAGTATTTT. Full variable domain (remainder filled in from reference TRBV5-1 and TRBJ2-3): KAGVTQTPRYLIKTRGQQVTLSCSPISGHRSVSWYQQTPGQGLQFLFEYFSETQRNKGNFPGRFSGRQFSNSRSEMNVSTLELGDSALYLCASSLFGGPVTDTQYFGPGTRLTVL.